This T cell receptor beta chain stems from a study of blood T cell repertoires in COVID-19. Overall study: From the United States, Italy and Spain came samples of acute and convalescent COVID-19. In each case, the material was cDNA or gDNA derived from T cells, B-cell-depleted T cells, or PBMCs.

Clones were read by immunoSEQ multiplex PCR, and TCRdb kept only the in-frame ones, dropping some. The sample shows fewer than 250,000 clones, roughly 90% of them seen only once. V lost 0 bases to trimming and J lost 4 bases, with 7 bases between them. Germline CDR1 and CDR2: SGHDT and YYEEEE. The CDR3 has 13 residues. The receptor was isolated from a woman between 35 and 50 years old who had recovered from COVID-19. This chain connects TRBV5-6 to TRBJ1-1; a possible D gene is TRBD1 (6 bases). The sequenced sample consisted of peripheral blood. CDR3 nucleotides: TGTGCCAGCAGCTTGGACAGGGCCACTGAAGCTTTCTTT. Translation gives CASSLDRATEAFF.